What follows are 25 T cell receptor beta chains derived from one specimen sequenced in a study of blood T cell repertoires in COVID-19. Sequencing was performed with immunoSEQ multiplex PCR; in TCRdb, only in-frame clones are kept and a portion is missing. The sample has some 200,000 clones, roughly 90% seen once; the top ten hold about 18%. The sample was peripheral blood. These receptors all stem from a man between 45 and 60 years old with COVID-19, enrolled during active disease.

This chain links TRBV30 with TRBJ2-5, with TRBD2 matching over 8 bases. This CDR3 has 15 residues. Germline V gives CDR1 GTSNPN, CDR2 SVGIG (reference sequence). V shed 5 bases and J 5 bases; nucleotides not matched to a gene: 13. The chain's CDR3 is CAWGFSLSGGETQYF. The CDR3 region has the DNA TGTGCCTGGGGTTTCTCCTTGTCGGGGGGGGAGACCCAGTACTTC.

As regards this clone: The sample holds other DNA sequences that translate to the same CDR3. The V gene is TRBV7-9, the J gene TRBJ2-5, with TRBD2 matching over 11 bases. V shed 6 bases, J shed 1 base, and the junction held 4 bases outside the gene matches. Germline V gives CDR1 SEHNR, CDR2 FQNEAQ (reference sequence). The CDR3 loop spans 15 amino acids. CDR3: CASSRTSGSQETQYF. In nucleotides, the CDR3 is TGTGCCAGCAGTCGGACTAGCGGGTCCCAAGAGACCCAGTACTTC.

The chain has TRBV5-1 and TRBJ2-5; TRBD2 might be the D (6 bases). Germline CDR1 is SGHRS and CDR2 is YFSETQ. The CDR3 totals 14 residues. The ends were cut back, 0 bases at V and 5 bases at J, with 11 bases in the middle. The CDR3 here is CASSLAGVEETQYF. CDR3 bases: TGCGCCAGCAGCTTGGCGGGAGTGGAGGAGACCCAGTACTTC. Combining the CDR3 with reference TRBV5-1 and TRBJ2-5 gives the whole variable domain KAGVTQTPRYLIKTRGQQVTLSCSPISGHRSVSWYQQTPGQGLQFLFEYFSETQRNKGNFPGRFSGRQFSNSRSEMNVSTLELGDSALYLCASSLAGVEETQYFGPGTRLLVL.

As DNA, the CDR3 is TGTGCCAGCAACACACAGGGGGCAGCTGGAAACACCATATATTTT. Protein: CASNTQGAAGNTIYF. The V gene is TRBV2, the J gene TRBJ1-3; TRBD1 matches at 9 bases. Germline CDR1 is SNHLY and CDR2 is FYNNEI. The junction had 6 bases not matched to a gene; V was cut back by 7 bases and J by 2 bases. The CDR3 is made up of 15 amino acids. Full variable domain (missing parts from reference TRBV2 and TRBJ1-3): EPEVTQTPSHQVTQMGQEVILRCVPISNHLYFYWYRQILGQKVEFLVSFYNNEISEKSEIFDDQFSVERPDGSNFTLKIRSTKLEDSAMYFCASNTQGAAGNTIYFGEGSWLTVV.

DNA for the CDR3: TGTGCCAGCAGCGTGAAGTGGGGGGGCACCGGGGAGCTGTTTTTT. This codes for CASSVKWGGTGELFF. The rearrangement uses TRBV9 and TRBJ2-2, with 7 positions matching TRBD2. The CDR3 is 15 amino acids. Trimming cost V 2 bases and J 4 bases; bases outside gene matches: 5. Germline-derived CDR1 and CDR2 are SGDLS and YYNGEE.

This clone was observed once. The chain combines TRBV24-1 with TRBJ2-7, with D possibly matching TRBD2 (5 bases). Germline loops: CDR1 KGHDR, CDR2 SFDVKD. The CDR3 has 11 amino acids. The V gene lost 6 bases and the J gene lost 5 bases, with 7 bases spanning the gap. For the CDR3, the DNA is TGTGCCACCAGTAGGGAGCACGAGCAGTACTTC. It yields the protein CATSREHEQYF.

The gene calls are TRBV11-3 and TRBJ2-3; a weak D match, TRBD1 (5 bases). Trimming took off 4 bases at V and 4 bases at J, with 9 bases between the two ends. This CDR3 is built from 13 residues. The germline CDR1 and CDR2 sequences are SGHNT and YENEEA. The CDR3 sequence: CASSSGFADTQYF. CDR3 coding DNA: TGTGCCAGCAGCTCAGGGTTTGCAGATACGCAGTATTTT. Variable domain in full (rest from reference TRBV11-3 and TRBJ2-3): EAGVVQSPRYKIIEKKQPVAFWCNPISGHNTLYWYLQNLGQGPELLIRYENEEAVDDSQLPKDRFSAERLKGVDSTLKIQPAELGDSAVYLCASSSGFADTQYFGPGTRLTVL.

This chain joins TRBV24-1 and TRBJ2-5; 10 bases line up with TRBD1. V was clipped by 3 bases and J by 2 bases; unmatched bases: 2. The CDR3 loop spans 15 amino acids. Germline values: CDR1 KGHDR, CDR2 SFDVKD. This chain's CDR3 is CATSDAGQGQETQYF. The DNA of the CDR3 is TGTGCCACCAGTGATGCGGGACAGGGGCAAGAGACCCAGTACTTC.

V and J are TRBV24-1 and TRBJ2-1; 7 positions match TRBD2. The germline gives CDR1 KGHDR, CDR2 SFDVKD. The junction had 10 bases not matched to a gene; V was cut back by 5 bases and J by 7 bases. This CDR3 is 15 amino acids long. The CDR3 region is CATSAASGKGNEQFF. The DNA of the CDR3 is TGTGCCACCAGTGCGGCTAGCGGCAAGGGGAATGAGCAGTTCTTC.

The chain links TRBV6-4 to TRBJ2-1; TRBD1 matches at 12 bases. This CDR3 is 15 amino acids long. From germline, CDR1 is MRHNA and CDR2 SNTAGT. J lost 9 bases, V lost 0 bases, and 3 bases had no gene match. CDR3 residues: CASSDSGTGGAEQFF. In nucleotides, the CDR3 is TGTGCCAGCAGTGACTCTGGGACAGGGGGCGCTGAGCAGTTCTTC.

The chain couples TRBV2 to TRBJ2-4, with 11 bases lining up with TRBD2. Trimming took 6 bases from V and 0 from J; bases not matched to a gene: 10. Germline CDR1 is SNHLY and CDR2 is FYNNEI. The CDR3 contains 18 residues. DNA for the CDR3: TGTGCCAGCAGGGAACTAGCGGGGGTCGCACTAGCCAAAAACATTCAGTACTTC. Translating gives CASRELAGVALAKNIQYF.

This chain's CDR3 is CASSLRMGLAGVRNEQFF. The CDR3 region has the DNA TGTGCCAGCAGCTTGCGAATGGGACTAGCGGGGGTACGCAATGAGCAGTTCTTC. The chain is built from TRBV7-9 and TRBJ2-1, with TRBD2 matching over 14 bases. The germline gives CDR1 SEHNR, CDR2 FQNEAQ (reference sequence). V lost 3 bases and J lost 6; bases outside the gene matches: 10. The CDR3 loop spans 18 amino acids.

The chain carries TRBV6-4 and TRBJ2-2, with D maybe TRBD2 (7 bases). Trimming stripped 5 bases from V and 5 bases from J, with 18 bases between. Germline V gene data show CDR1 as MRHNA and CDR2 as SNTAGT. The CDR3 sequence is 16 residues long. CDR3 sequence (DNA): TGTGCCAGCAGTCCCGATGGTGGGGGGGCGACCGGGGAGCTGTTTTTT. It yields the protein CASSPDGGGATGELFF.

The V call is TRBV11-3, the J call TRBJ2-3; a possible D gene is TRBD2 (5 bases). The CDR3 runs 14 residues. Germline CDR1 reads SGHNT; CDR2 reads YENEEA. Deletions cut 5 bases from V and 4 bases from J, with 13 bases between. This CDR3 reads CASSPRTQPDTQYF. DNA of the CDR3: TGTGCCAGCAGCCCCCGGACTCAGCCAGATACGCAGTATTTT.

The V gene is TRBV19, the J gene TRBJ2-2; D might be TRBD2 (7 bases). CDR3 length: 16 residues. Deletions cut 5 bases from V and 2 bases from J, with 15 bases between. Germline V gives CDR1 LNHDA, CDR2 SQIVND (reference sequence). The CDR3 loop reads CASSWKGGPNTGELFF. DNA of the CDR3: TGTGCCAGTAGTTGGAAGGGGGGGCCCAACACCGGGGAGCTGTTTTTT.

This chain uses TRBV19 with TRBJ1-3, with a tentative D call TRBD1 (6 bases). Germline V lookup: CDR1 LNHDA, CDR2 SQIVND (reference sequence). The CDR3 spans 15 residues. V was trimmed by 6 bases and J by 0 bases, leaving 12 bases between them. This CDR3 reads CASRTTGASGNTIYF. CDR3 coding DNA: TGTGCCAGTAGGACGACAGGCGCCTCTGGAAACACCATATATTTT.

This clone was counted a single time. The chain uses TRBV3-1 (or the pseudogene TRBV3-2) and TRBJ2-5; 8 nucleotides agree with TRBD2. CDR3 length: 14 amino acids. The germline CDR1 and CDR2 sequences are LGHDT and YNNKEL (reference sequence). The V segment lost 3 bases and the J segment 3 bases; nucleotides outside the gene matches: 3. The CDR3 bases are TGTGCCAGCAGCCACTTACTAGCGGAAGAGACCCAGTACTTC. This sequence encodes CASSHLLAEETQYF.

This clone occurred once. This CDR3 is CASSERTSGQAKNIQYF. DNA of the CDR3: TGTGCCAGCAGTGAAAGGACTAGCGGCCAAGCCAAAAACATTCAGTACTTC. V and J are TRBV2 and TRBJ2-4, with 10 bases aligning to TRBD2. Trimming cost V 2 bases and J 0 bases; bases outside gene matches: 4. Germline values: CDR1 SNHLY, CDR2 FYNNEI. The CDR3 runs to 17 residues.

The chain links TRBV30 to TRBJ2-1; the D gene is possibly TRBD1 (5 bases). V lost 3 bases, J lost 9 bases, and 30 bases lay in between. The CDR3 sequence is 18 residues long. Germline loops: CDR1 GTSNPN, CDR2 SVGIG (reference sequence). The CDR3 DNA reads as TGTGCCTGGAGACCACGCAGGGAACCCCCCTTTCTACAACGTGAGCAGTTCTTC. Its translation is CAWRPRREPPFLQREQFF.

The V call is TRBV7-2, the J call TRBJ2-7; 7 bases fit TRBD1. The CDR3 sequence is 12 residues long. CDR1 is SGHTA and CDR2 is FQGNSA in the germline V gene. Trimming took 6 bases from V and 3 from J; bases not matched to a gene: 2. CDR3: CASRQGNYEQYF. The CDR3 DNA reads TGTGCCAGCAGACAGGGGAACTACGAGCAGTACTTC.

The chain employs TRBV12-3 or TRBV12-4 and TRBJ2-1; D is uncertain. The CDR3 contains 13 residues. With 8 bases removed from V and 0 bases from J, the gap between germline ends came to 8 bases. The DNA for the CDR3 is TGTGCCAGCGCTACGAGCTCCTACAATGAGCAGTTCTTC. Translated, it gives CASATSSYNEQFF.

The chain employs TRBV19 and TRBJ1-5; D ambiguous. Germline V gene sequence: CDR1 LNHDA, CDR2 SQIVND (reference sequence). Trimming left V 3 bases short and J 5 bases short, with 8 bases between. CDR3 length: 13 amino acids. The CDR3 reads CASSIRRDQPQHF. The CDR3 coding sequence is TGTGCCAGTAGTATTAGGAGGGATCAGCCCCAGCATTTT.

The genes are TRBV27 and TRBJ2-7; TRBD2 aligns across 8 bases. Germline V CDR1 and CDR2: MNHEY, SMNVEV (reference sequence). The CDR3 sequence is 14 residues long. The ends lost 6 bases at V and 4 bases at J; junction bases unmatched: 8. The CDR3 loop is CASSQLAGLYEQYF. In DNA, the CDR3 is TGTGCCAGCAGCCAATTAGCGGGGCTATACGAGCAGTACTTC.

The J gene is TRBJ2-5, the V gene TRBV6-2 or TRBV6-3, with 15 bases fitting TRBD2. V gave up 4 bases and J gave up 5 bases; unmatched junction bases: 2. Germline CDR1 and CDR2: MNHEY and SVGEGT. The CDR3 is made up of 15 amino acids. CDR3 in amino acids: CASSWTSGGAETQYF. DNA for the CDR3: TGTGCCAGCAGTTGGACTAGCGGGGGGGCCGAGACCCAGTACTTC.

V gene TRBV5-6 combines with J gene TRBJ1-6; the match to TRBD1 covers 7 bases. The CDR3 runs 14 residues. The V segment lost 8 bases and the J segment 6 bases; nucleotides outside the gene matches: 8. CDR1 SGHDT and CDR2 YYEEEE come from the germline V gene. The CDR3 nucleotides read TGTGCCAGTCAGGGGGGACCCTTTAATTCACCCCTCCACTTT. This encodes CASQGGPFNSPLHF.